This TCR beta chain was profiled in a study of neoadjuvant anti-PD-1 for oral cavity cancer (dated by TCRdb to the early 2020s). Turning to the overall study: Before undergoing curative-intent surgical resection, most patients got three to four biweekly nivolumab doses at 3 mg/kg. A fourth nivolumab dose was given around day 43 to patients without progression, and definitive surgical resection was performed in those patients on days 50-56. Patients with complete response, partial response or stable disease by RECIST 1.1 were defined as responders, whereas patients with progression were defined as non-responders. The parent correlative cohort included under 15 patients, with an approximately 35% response rate. Results and caveats for the whole study, not just this receptor: Higher pretreatment blood TCRbeta clonality and lower post-treatment tumor TCRbeta clonality were correlated with higher pretreatment blood Treg/Th17 ratios. Only a few patients per response group were included in the TCR analyses, and the authors called for validation in larger cohorts. Within PBMCs, T cell clonality (Gini index) was significantly higher in non-responders than responders after neoadjuvant nivolumab.

Comment on this clone: No cognate antigen has been identified for it. No base-level quality is on record; no much larger clone is a single base apart.

In the paper's terms, the time point label means: after neoadjuvant nivolumab, at surgical resection. Patients had been newly diagnosed with stage II-IVA oral cavity squamous cell carcinoma, and no prior systemic or radiation treatment had been given to the patients. Everyone in the cohort had locally advanced, HPV-negative oral cavity squamous cell carcinoma. Peripheral blood mononuclear cells were analyzed directly and were not maintained or expanded in culture. Samples were obtained from a longitudinal correlative study of a single-arm phase II trial of neoadjuvant nivolumab in oral cavity squamous cell carcinoma. Genomic DNA-based TCRbeta sequencing was performed on subject-matched pre- and post-treatment PBMCs and tumors from three responders and three non-responders. Peripheral blood mononuclear cells were collected before nivolumab treatment and again after treatment, at the time of surgery. The Maxwell RSC DNA from Cells kit was used to extract genomic DNA from PBMCs.

PBMC libraries used mostly around 500 ng of input genomic DNA for deep sequencing, with six replicates per sample. The immunoSEQ hsTCRbeta kit was used to prepare TCRbeta libraries, following the manufacturer's instructions. Sequencing of the completed libraries took place using an Illumina NovaSeq 6000 S4 flow cell after they had been pooled to approximately 2.8 nM. In the source study's methods: The immunoSEQ Analyzer handled quality control and preprocessing of the raw data. The analysis was limited to productive rearrangements, and each clonotype was defined by a unique CDR3 amino acid sequence. Repertoire clonality was estimated as the Gini-Simpson index, computed with the R package tcR. Gini indices were compared with Student's t test, and associations with tumor size change were assessed by Pearson correlation. TCRdb limited this immuneACCESS table to in-frame rearrangements with V and J called. A share of clones is missing; checked studies link under half to unresolved V genes, and the rest is unexplained. V and J calls and clone size are as listed in that table; D and trimming were resolved from the DNA. Here the sample has 14,000 or so clones; roughly 70% occur a single time. The ten largest make up around 2.4% of the sample.

This clonotype was obtained from a person aged 40-85 years with oral cavity squamous cell carcinoma. The sequences come from PBMCs, collected after nivolumab (anti-PD-1) treatment.

The CDR3 loop reads CASSLWGGFNEQFF. The sequenced DNA is TGTGCCAGCAGTTTATGGGGAGGGTTCAATGAGCAGTTCTTC. The V and J genes are TRBV28 and TRBJ2-1, with 7 middle bases fitting TRBD2. The CDR3 measures 14 amino acids from cysteine to phenylalanine. Only the CDR3 DNA is retained, 42 bases long and in frame from the first base. CDR1 MDHEN and CDR2 SYDVKM are derived from the germline V gene. Trimmed from V: 0 bases; trimmed from J: 6 bases; junction bases lacking a gene match: 2.